The 27 T cell receptor beta chains in this list originate from one sample, sequenced in a study of technical replicates of blood from several donors. Profiling relied on immunoSEQ multiplex PCR, and the TCRdb table lists in-frame clones only, not all of them. The data show about 82,000 clones, 95% to 96% seen once. Sequenced: T cells isolated from PBMCs. The receptors were gathered from a human donor in good health.

This clone was seen once. This chain uses TRBV29-1 with TRBJ2-3, with TRBD2 identical over 9 bases. The germline V gene has CDR1 SQVTM and CDR2 ANQGSEA. V gave up 1 base and J gave up 4 bases; unmatched junction bases: 9. This CDR3 contains 16 residues. For the CDR3, the DNA is TGCAGCGTTGAAGTCCGGACTAGCGAGCTATCAGATACGCAGTATTTT. It translates to CSVEVRTSELSDTQYF.

The chain couples TRBV5-1 to TRBJ2-5; TRBD1 is a possible D gene (6 bases). V was pared by 1 base and J by 2 bases, with 15 bases between. This CDR3 region has 16 residues. Germline V gives CDR1 SGHRS, CDR2 YFSETQ. The CDR3 nucleotides are TGCGCCAGCAGCTTGCCTCTACAGGGTGGGCAAGAGACCCAGTACTTC. It specifies CASSLPLQGGQETQYF.

CDR3 sequence reads: CASSQDMGTSGRYEQYF. CDR3 coding DNA: TGTGCCAGCAGCCAAGATATGGGGACTAGCGGGAGATACGAGCAGTACTTC. This rearrangement joins TRBV4-2 to TRBJ2-7, with TRBD2 identical over 14 bases. The germline gives CDR1 LGHNA, CDR2 YNFKEQ. This CDR3 spans 17 amino acids. V was pared by 0 bases and J by 4 bases, with 5 bases of the junction left unmatched.

This rearrangement joins TRBV19 to TRBJ1-3; tentative D call: TRBD1 (6 bases). V was shortened by 7 bases and J by 0 bases, with 10 bases between the two germline ends. CDR3 length: 14 amino acids. Germline CDR1 is LNHDA and CDR2 is SQIVND (reference sequence). The chain's CDR3 is CASTTDSSGNTIYF. The DNA for the CDR3 is TGTGCCAGTACCACGGACAGCTCTGGAAACACCATATATTTT.

The rearrangement joins TRBV6-4 to TRBJ2-5; D may be TRBD1 (6 bases). Germline V CDR1 and CDR2: MRHNA, SNTAGT. V lost 3 bases and J lost 5, with 7 bases in between. The CDR3 runs 12 residues. This chain's CDR3 is CASSDTGETQYF. CDR3 in DNA: TGTGCCAGCAGTGATACAGGGGAGACCCAGTACTTC.

This clone was seen only a few times. This chain links TRBV19 with TRBJ1-2; D call uncertain. V was trimmed by 3 bases and J by 4 bases, leaving 12 bases between them. Germline V CDR1 and CDR2: LNHDA, SQIVND (reference sequence). The CDR3 is 14 residues long. The CDR3 reads CASSMVAGSYGYTF. In DNA, the CDR3 is TGTGCCAGTAGTATGGTTGCAGGTAGCTATGGCTACACCTTC.

The V call is TRBV13, the J call TRBJ2-3; D is ambiguous. Germline V gene sequence: CDR1 PRHDT, CDR2 FYEKMQ (reference sequence). CDR3 size: 12 residues. With 5 bases removed from V and 9 bases from J, the gap between germline ends came to 12 bases. The DNA of the CDR3 is TGTGCCAGCAGCCCGCCCCAGACAACGCAGTATTTT. It encodes CASSPPQTTQYF.

The chain recombines TRBV28 with TRBJ1-1; D uncertain. Germline assignment: CDR1 MDHEN and CDR2 SYDVKM. V lost 3 bases, J lost 6 bases, and 17 bases lay in between. The CDR3 runs to 15 residues. CDR3 DNA: TGTGCCAGCAGTTTTTATCTAGTTGGGTCCGCTGAAGCTTTCTTT. Encoded protein: CASSFYLVGSAEAFF.

This sequence joins TRBV5-5 and TRBJ2-7; no reliable D call. Looked up from germline, CDR1 is SGHKS and CDR2 is YYEKEE (reference sequence). The CDR3 loop spans 14 amino acids. Trimming left V 4 bases short and J 5 bases short, with 16 bases between. The chain's CDR3 is CASSAVIVRDEQYF. The CDR3, as DNA: TGTGCCAGCAGCGCCGTGATAGTTCGAGACGAGCAGTACTTC.

The rearrangement links TRBV4-1 to TRBJ2-1; 7 bases fit TRBD2. The J segment lost 6 bases and the V segment lost 1 base, leaving 9 bases of the junction unmatched. The CDR3 runs 16 residues. The germline V gene encodes CDR1 MGHRA and CDR2 YSYEKL. The CDR3 sequence: CASSQGASGRGNEQFF. In nucleotides, the CDR3 is TGCGCCAGCAGCCAAGGCGCTAGCGGACGGGGCAATGAGCAGTTCTTC.

This clone appeared a single time. This rearrangement joins TRBV6-5 to TRBJ2-3; no clear D gene. Germline lookup yields CDR1 MNHEY and CDR2 SVGAGI. There are 12 residues in the CDR3. V gave up 6 bases and J gave up 2 bases, with 6 bases separating them. CDR3 region: CASSQDTDTQYF. The CDR3 DNA reads TGTGCCAGCAGCCAGGACACAGATACGCAGTATTTT.

A single count supports this clone. Compared with germline, one end of the junction differs, possibly owing to a read error. V gene TRBV7-7 combines with J gene TRBJ2-1; 9 nucleotides match TRBD1. Germline values: CDR1 SSHAT, CDR2 FNYEAQ (reference sequence). The CDR3 spans 15 residues. DNA of the CDR3: TGTGCTAGCAGCTTGGGGACAGGGACCTACAATGAGCAGTTCTTC. Translating gives CASSLGTGTYNEQFF.

The CDR3 nucleotides read TGTGCCAGCAGTGACGGGACAGGGCCAAGGTTTGGCTACACCTTC. It yields the protein CASSDGTGPRFGYTF. This chain joins TRBV27 and TRBJ1-2; TRBD1 matches at 9 bases. V lost 5 bases, J lost 7 bases, and 11 bases stayed unmatched. Germline V lookup: CDR1 MNHEY, CDR2 SMNVEV (reference sequence). CDR3 length equals 15 residues.

This clone came up a few times. This chain uses TRBV6-5 with TRBJ1-2; TRBD1 aligns across 10 bases. V was clipped by 10 bases and J by 7 bases; unmatched bases: 15. CDR1 is MNHEY and CDR2 is SVGAGI in the germline V gene. The CDR3 extends over 15 amino acids. The CDR3 loop reads CATLGQGIYLSGYTF. The DNA of the CDR3 is TGTGCCACCCTGGGACAGGGGATCTATCTCTCTGGCTACACCTTC.

CDR3 sequence reads: CASSESRELQPQHF. DNA for the CDR3: TGTGCCAGCAGTGAATCCAGGGAACTTCAGCCCCAGCATTTT. V usage is TRBV25-1 and J usage is TRBJ1-5; tentatively, D is TRBD1 (5 bases). This CDR3 has 14 amino acids. Germline-derived CDR1 and CDR2 are MGHDK and SYGVNS. The V and J ends lost 1 base and 6 bases respectively, with 10 bases between them.

The chain links TRBV28 to TRBJ2-7; 9 nucleotides match TRBD2. V trimming: 2 bases; J trimming: 0 bases; junction bases outside the gene matches: 5. CDR1 is MDHEN, CDR2 SYDVKM, per germline. This CDR3 has 16 amino acids. CDR3 in amino acids: CASSLTTSGSSYEQYF. The CDR3 region has the DNA TGTGCCAGCAGTTTAACGACTAGCGGCAGCTCCTACGAGCAGTACTTC.

This chain links TRBV19 with TRBJ1-5; TRBD1 matches 10 bases. CDR3 size: 15 residues. Trimming took 10 bases from V and 0 from J; bases not matched to a gene: 6. Germline V lookup: CDR1 LNHDA, CDR2 SQIVND (reference sequence). This CDR3 is CATWDRGNSNQPQHF. The CDR3 DNA follows: TGTGCCACTTGGGACAGGGGAAATAGCAATCAGCCCCAGCATTTT. Full variable domain (remainder filled in from reference TRBV19 and TRBJ1-5): DGGITQSPKYLFRKEGQNVTLSCEQNLNHDAMYWYRQDPGQGLRLIYYSQIVNDFQKGDIAEGYSVSREKKESFPLTVTSAQKNPTAFYLCATWDRGNSNQPQHFGDGTRLSIL.

The chain carries TRBV6-1 and TRBJ2-7; no definite D call. In germline, CDR1 is MNHNS, CDR2 SASEGT. V was shortened by 6 bases and J by 4 bases, with 10 bases between the two germline ends. The CDR3 runs to 12 residues. The CDR3 here is CASSENRYEQYF. The CDR3 region has the DNA TGTGCCAGCAGCGAAAACAGATACGAGCAGTACTTC.

The chain is built from TRBV9 and TRBJ2-2; D is undetermined. This CDR3 has 14 residues. The germline V gene has CDR1 SGDLS and CDR2 YYNGEE. Trimming removed 5 bases from V and 1 base from J, with 9 bases in between. CDR3 amino acids: CASRVRVNTGELFF. CDR3 DNA sequence: TGTGCCAGCAGGGTTAGAGTGAACACCGGGGAGCTGTTTTTT.

This clone was counted a single time. V gene TRBV28 combines with J gene TRBJ1-1; no firm D call. V was shortened by 3 bases and J by 1 base, with 6 bases between the two germline ends. The CDR3 sequence is 13 residues long. Germline CDR1 MDHEN, CDR2 SYDVKM. CDR3 in amino acids: CASSLYWNTEAFF. The CDR3 DNA follows: TGTGCCAGCAGTTTGTACTGGAACACTGAAGCTTTCTTT. The variable domain in full, completed from reference TRBV28 and TRBJ1-1, reads DVKVTQSSRYLVKRTGEKVFLECVQDMDHENMFWYRQDPGLGLRLIYFSYDVKMKEKGDIPEGYSVSREKKERFSLILESASTNQTSMYLCASSLYWNTEAFFGQGTRLTVV.

The chain joins TRBV11-2 to TRBJ2-1; 7 positions agree with TRBD1. Germline loops: CDR1 SGHAT, CDR2 FQNNGV. V dropped 1 base and J dropped 10; count of bases not matched to a gene: 4. The CDR3 length is 13 residues. DNA for the CDR3: TGTGCCAGCAGCTTAGCAAGGGGGCGGGAGCAGTTCTTC. It yields the protein CASSLARGREQFF. The variable domain in full, with the rest retrieved from reference TRBV11-2 and TRBJ2-1, is EAGVAQSPRYKIIEKRQSVAFWCNPISGHATLYWYQQILGQGPKLLIQFQNNGVVDDSQLPKDRFSAERLKGVDSTLKIQPAKLEDSAVYLCASSLARGREQFFGPGTRLTVL.

The V gene is TRBV6-1, the J gene TRBJ2-5; 10 bases are a match to TRBD2. The CDR3 is 14 residues long. CDR1 MNHNS and CDR2 SASEGT come from the germline V gene. The J segment lost 4 bases and the V segment lost 8 bases, leaving 7 bases of the junction unmatched. The DNA for the CDR3 is TGTGCCAGCGGTGGGCTAGCGGGAGCAGAGACCCAGTACTTC. Amino acid sequence: CASGGLAGAETQYF.

This rearrangement joins TRBV7-9 to TRBJ2-1, with 7 bases lining up with TRBD1. Germline loops: CDR1 SEHNR, CDR2 FQNEAQ (reference sequence). The V and J ends lost 6 bases and 16 bases, in that order; junction bases with no gene match: 9. The CDR3 is 11 residues long. DNA for the CDR3: TGTGCCAGCAGGGGACAGCACCTCTCTTTCTTC. Encoded protein: CASRGQHLSFF. Based on the CDR3 plus reference TRBV7-9 and TRBJ2-1, the full variable domain is DTGVSQNPRHKITKRGQNVTFRCDPISEHNRLYWYRQTLGQGPEFLTYFQNEAQLEKSRLLSDRFSAERPKGSFSTLEIQRTEQGDSAMYLCASRGQHLSFFGPGTRLTVL.

This chain uses TRBV27 with TRBJ1-4; 7 bases agree with TRBD1. The CDR3 has 14 residues. Germline values: CDR1 MNHEY, CDR2 SMNVEV (reference sequence). Losses at the gene ends were 6 bases for V and 8 bases for J; bases not matched to a gene: 9. The CDR3 DNA reads as TGTGCCAGCAGCAACAGGGGAGTAGGAGAAAAACTGTTTTTT. This codes for CASSNRGVGEKLFF.

The J gene is TRBJ2-5, the V gene TRBV7-9; TRBD2 is a possible D gene (6 bases). The CDR3 sequence is 15 residues long. Germline CDR1 is SEHNR and CDR2 is FQNEAQ (reference sequence). V was cut by 1 base and J by 2 bases, with 11 bases left in between. Here the CDR3 reads CASSLVLAQQETQYF. CDR3 nucleotide sequence: TGTGCCAGCAGCTTAGTGCTAGCGCAGCAAGAGACCCAGTACTTC.

This rearrangement joins TRBV6-5 to TRBJ1-1; 7 bases match TRBD1. V shed 3 bases and J 4 bases; nucleotides not matched to a gene: 2. The length of the CDR3 is 13 residues. From germline, CDR1 is MNHEY and CDR2 SVGAGI. The CDR3 DNA follows: TGTGCCAGCAGTTATGGGACAGCCACTGAAGCTTTCTTT. This codes for CASSYGTATEAFF.

The rearrangement joins TRBV9 to TRBJ2-1; 7 bases line up with TRBD1. Germline values: CDR1 SGDLS, CDR2 YYNGEE. V was pared by 3 bases and J by 4 bases, with 13 bases of the junction left unmatched. The CDR3 length is 17 residues. The CDR3 DNA reads TGTGCCAGCAGCGAAAACCCCGGGACAGCTCAATACAATGAGCAGTTCTTC. Protein: CASSENPGTAQYNEQFF. Looking up the rest from reference TRBV9 and TRBJ2-1 gives the full variable domain: DSGVTQTPKHLITATGQRVTLRCSPRSGDLSVYWYQQSLDQGLQFLIQYYNGEERAKGNILERFSAQQFPDLHSELNLSSLELGDSALYFCASSENPGTAQYNEQFFGPGTRLTVL.